This T cell receptor beta chain was sequenced in a study of cytomegalovirus exposure and HLA in healthy donors. The germline gives CDR1 MNHEY, CDR2 SVGAGI. Trimming took off 3 bases at V and 9 bases at J, with 12 bases between the two ends. CDR3 length: 14 residues. Here immunoSEQ multiplex PCR was the method, and the copy in TCRdb shows in-frame clones only, minus some. The repertoire consists of 100,000 to 130,000 clones, with around 82% occurring once and the leading ten covering 3% to 3.5%. A remark on this clone: Its antigen remains unidentified.

Study results and caveats: Some public TCRs appeared in many individuals, while most sequences were rare.

The sequence derives from a woman between 18 and 30 years old in good health and CMV-seronegative. The chain uses TRBV6-5 and TRBJ1-6; the D gene is possibly TRBD1 (5 bases). The specimen was PBMCs. The CDR3 is CASSYMGLGSPLHF. CDR3 coding DNA: TGTGCCAGCAGTTATATGGGGCTTGGTTCACCCCTCCACTTT.